This T cell receptor beta chain was obtained from a study of shared clonotypes between healthy human individuals. Whole-study findings and limits: What naive subsets generally showed was a larger estimated richness than memory subsets showed. When compared with the clonotypes that were shared by all four sorted-subset donors, the non-shared clonotypes turned out to have lower generation probabilities.

V was shortened by 0 bases and J by 0 bases, with 10 bases between the two germline ends. Germline V gene data show CDR1 as SGHNT and CDR2 as YYREEE (reference sequence). The CDR3 has 16 residues. Genomic DNA belonging to each subset was distributed in equal measure over several immunoSEQ plates. Profiling relied on immunoSEQ multiplex PCR, and the TCRdb table lists in-frame clones only, not all of them. Of roughly 700,000 clones listed, around 67% are singletons. Partitioning of CD4+ cells yielded a CD45RA+ naive subset and a CD45RA-negative memory subset. Note on this clone: Its cognate antigen is unknown.

This TCR was sampled from a woman in her twenties or thirties in good health. This rearrangement joins TRBV5-4 to TRBJ2-1; D remains ambiguous. The sample comprised memory CD4+ T cells sorted from blood. Stated subset: CD45RA-negative fraction. CDR3 nucleotides: TGTGCCAGCAGCTTGGCTGGCGCCCTCTCCTACAATGAGCAGTTCTTC. It is translated as CASSLAGALSYNEQFF.